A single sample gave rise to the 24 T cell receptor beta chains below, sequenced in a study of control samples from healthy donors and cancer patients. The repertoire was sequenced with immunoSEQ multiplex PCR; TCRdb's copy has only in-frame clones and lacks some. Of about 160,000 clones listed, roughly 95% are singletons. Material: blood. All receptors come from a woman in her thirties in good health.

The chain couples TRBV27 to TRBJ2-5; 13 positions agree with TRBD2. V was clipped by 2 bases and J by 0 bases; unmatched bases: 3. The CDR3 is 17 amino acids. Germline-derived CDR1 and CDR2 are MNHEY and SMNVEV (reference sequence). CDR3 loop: CASSLIGLAGDQETQYF. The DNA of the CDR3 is TGTGCCAGCAGTTTAATTGGACTAGCGGGAGACCAAGAGACCCAGTACTTC.

In DNA form, the CDR3 reads TGTGCCAGCTCACAAAGACAGGGGCTCTATGGCTACACCTTC. As protein: CASSQRQGLYGYTF. The chain couples TRBV18 to TRBJ1-2; 8 bases agree with TRBD1. From germline, CDR1 is KGHSH and CDR2 LQKENI. The CDR3 covers 14 residues. V lost 4 bases and J lost 4; bases outside the gene matches: 5.

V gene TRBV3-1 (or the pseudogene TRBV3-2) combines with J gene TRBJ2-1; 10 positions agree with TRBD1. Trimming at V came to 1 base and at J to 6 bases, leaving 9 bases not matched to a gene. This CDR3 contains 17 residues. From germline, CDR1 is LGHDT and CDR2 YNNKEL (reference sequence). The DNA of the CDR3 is TGTGCCAGCAGCCAAGTACCACGGGACAGGGGTGTCAATGAGCAGTTCTTC. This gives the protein CASSQVPRDRGVNEQFF.

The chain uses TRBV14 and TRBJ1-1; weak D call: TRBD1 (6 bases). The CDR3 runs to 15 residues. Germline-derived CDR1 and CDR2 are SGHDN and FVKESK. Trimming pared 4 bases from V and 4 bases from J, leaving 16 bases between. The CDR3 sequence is CASSPMGGLFTEAFF. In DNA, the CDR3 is TGTGCCAGCAGCCCAATGGGGGGCCTCTTCACTGAAGCTTTCTTT.

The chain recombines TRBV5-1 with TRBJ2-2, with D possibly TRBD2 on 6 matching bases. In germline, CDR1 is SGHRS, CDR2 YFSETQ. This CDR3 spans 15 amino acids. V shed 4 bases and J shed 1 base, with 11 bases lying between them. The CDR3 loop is CASSPGLQNTGELFF. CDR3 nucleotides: TGCGCCAGCAGCCCTGGACTACAGAACACCGGGGAGCTGTTTTTT.

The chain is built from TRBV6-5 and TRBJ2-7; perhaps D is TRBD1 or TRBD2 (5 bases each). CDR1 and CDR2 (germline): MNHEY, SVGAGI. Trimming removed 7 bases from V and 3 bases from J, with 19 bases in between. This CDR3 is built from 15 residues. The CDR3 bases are TGTGCCAGCAAGGGTGGGGGAGAGGTTAGCTACGAGCAGTACTTC. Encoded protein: CASKGGGEVSYEQYF.

This chain's CDR3 is CASSVRPRSTQYF. The DNA of the CDR3 is TGTGCCAGCAGCGTACGACCGCGGAGTACGCAGTATTTT. V gene TRBV9 combines with J gene TRBJ2-3; D gene unclear. Trimming left V 1 base short and J 8 bases short, with 11 bases between. This CDR3 spans 13 amino acids. Germline-derived CDR1 and CDR2 are SGDLS and YYNGEE.

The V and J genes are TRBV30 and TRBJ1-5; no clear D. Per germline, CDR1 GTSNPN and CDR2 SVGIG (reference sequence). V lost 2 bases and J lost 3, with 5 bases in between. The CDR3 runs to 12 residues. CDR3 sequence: CAWSRDNQPQHF. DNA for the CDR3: TGTGCCTGGAGTAGGGACAATCAGCCCCAGCATTTT.

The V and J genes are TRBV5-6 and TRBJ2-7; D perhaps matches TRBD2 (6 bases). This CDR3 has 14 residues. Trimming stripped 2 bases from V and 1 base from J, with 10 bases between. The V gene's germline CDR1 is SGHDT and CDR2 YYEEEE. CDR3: CASSFGTESYEQYF. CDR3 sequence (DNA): TGTGCCAGCAGCTTCGGGACTGAATCCTACGAGCAGTACTTC. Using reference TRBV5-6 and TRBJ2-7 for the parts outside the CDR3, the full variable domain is DAGVTQSPTHLIKTRGQQVTLRCSPKSGHDTVSWYQQALGQGPQFIFQYYEEEERQRGNFPDRFSGHQFPNYSSELNVNALLLGDSALYLCASSFGTESYEQYFGPGTRLTVT.

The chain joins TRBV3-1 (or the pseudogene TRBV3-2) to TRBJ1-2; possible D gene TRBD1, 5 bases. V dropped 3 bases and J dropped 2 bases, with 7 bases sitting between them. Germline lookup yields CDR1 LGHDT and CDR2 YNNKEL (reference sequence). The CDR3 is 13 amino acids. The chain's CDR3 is CASSQRQNYGYTF. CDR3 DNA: TGTGCCAGCAGCCAGAGACAGAACTATGGCTACACCTTC.

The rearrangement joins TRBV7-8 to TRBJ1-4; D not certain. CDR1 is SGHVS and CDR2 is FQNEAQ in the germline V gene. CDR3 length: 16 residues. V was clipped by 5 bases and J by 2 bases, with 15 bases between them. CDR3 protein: CASSPRPGITNEKLFF. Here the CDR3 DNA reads TGTGCCAGCAGCCCCCGACCTGGAATTACTAATGAAAAACTGTTTTTT.

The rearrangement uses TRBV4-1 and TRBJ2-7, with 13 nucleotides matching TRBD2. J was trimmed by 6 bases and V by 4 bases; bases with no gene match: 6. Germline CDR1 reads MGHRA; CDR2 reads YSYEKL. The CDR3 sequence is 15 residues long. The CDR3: CASSRGLAGVGEQYF. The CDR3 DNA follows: TGCGCCAGCAGCCGCGGACTAGCGGGAGTGGGCGAGCAGTACTTC.

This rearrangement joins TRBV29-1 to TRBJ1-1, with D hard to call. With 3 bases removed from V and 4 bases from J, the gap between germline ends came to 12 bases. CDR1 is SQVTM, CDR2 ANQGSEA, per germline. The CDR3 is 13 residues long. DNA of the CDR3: TGCAGCGTTGAGGGTCGGTCGAGCACTGAAGCTTTCTTT. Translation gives CSVEGRSSTEAFF.

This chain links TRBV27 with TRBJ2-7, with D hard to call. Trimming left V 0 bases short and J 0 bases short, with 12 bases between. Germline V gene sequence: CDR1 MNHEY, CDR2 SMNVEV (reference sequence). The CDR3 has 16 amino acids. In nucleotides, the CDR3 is TGTGCCAGCAGTTTATCTTGGCCGATCGGCTCCTACGAGCAGTACTTC. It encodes CASSLSWPIGSYEQYF.

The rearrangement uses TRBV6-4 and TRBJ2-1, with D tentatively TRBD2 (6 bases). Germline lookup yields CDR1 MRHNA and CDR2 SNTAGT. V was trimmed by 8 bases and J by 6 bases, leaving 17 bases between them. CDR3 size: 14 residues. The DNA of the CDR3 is TGTGCCAGCGCTCTGTTCGGGGGTGCCAATGAGCAGTTCTTC. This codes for CASALFGGANEQFF.

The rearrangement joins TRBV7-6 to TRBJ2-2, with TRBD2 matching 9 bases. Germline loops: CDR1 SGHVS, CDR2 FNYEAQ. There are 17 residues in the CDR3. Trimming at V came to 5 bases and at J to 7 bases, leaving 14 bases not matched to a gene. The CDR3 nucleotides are TGTGCCAGCAGCCCGAGGAGCGGGGGGCCTCCCGACGGGGAGCTGTTTTTT. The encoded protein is CASSPRSGGPPDGELFF.

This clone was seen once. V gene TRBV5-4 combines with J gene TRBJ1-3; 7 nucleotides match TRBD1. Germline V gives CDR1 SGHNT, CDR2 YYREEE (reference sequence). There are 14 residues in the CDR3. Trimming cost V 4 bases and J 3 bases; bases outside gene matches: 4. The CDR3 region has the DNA TGTGCCAGCAGCCCGGGGACAGTTGGAAACACCATATATTTT. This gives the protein CASSPGTVGNTIYF.

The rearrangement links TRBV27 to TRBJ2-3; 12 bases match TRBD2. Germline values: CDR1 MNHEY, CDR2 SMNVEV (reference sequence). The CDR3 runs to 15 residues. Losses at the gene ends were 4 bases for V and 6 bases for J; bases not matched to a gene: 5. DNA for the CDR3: TGTGCCAGCAGTTCTAGCGGGGGGGCATTGGATACGCAGTATTTT. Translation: CASSSSGGALDTQYF.

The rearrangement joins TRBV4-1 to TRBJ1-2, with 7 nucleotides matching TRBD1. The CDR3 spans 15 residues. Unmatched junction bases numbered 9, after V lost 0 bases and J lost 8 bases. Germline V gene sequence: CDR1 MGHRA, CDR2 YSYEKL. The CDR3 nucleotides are TGCGCCAGCAGCCAAGATCTCTCAGGGGGTGGCGGCTACACCTTC. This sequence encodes CASSQDLSGGGGYTF.

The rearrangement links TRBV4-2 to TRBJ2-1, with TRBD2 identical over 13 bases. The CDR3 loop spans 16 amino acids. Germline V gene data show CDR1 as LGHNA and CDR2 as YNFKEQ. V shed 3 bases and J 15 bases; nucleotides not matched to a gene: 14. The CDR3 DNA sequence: TGTGCCAGCAGCCAGGTAGAGACTAGCGGGAGGCCTGGGTCGTTCTTC. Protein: CASSQVETSGRPGSFF.

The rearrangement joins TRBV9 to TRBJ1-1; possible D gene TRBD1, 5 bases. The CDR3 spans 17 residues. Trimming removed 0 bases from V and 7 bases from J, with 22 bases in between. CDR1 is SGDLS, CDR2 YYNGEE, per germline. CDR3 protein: CASSVVRGEGTDSEAFF. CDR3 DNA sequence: TGTGCCAGCAGCGTAGTGAGAGGGGAGGGGACTGATAGTGAAGCTTTCTTT. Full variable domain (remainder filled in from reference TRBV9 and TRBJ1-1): DSGVTQTPKHLITATGQRVTLRCSPRSGDLSVYWYQQSLDQGLQFLIQYYNGEERAKGNILERFSAQQFPDLHSELNLSSLELGDSALYFCASSVVRGEGTDSEAFFGQGTRLTVV.

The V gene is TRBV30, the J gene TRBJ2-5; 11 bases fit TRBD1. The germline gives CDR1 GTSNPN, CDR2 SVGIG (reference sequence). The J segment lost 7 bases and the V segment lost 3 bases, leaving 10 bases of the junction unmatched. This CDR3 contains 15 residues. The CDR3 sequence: CAWRGTGGFGGTQYF. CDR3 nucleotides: TGTGCCTGGAGAGGGACAGGGGGTTTCGGTGGGACCCAGTACTTC.

The CDR3 protein is CASSPDPTGTQYF. CDR3 coding DNA: TGTGCCAGCAGCCCCGACCCGACAGGGACCCAGTACTTC. The V gene is TRBV11-2, the J gene TRBJ2-5, with D possibly matching TRBD1 (6 bases). Trimming removed 5 bases at V and 7 bases at J, with 14 bases between. The CDR3 has 13 residues. The germline CDR1 and CDR2 sequences are SGHAT and FQNNGV.

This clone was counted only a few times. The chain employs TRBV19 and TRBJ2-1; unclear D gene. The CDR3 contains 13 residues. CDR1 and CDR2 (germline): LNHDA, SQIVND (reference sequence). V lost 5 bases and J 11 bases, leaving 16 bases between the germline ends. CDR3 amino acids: CASSPTVAGQQFF. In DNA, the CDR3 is TGTGCCAGTAGTCCCACGGTAGCTGGGCAGCAGTTCTTC.